This TCR beta chain was captured by sequencing in a study of blood T cell repertoires in COVID-19. This CDR3 region has 12 residues. Germline CDR1 is LNHDA and CDR2 is SQIVND (reference sequence). V was trimmed by 4 bases and J by 2 bases, leaving 6 bases between them. The repertoire was sequenced with immunoSEQ multiplex PCR; TCRdb's copy has only in-frame clones and lacks some. The data contain nearly 40,000 clones, roughly 82% of them singletons. Sequenced input: peripheral blood. The clonotype originates from a man in his forties or fifties with active or convalescent COVID-19. The J gene is TRBJ2-7, the V gene TRBV19; D is possibly TRBD2 (5 bases). The DNA of the CDR3 is TGTGCCAGTAGTACCGGGACCTACGAGCAGTACTTC. Protein sequence: CASSTGTYEQYF.